These T cell receptor beta chains were read from a single sample in a study of T cell repertoires in cytomegalovirus infection. MiXCR, applied by TCRdb to the reads, yields one record per CDR3 protein. The repertoire consists of roughly 600,000 distinct CDR3 sequences, with less than 25% occurring once and the leading ten covering around 7.6%. The sequencing sample was made of CD8+ T cells from PBMCs. The receptors were gathered from a human donor in good health (CMV status not recorded). Some clones in this sample may be carry-over from other donors' samples. CDR3s include the opening cysteine and the closing phenylalanine or tryptophan. The D gene is left open where the match is weak. Part of the rows lack a size; the others show once, few, many or a class for expanded clones.

clone_size d_call j_call v_call cdr3_nt cdr3_aa
many NA TRBJ1-2 TRBV29-1 TGCAGCGTTGAAGGACGGTATGGCTACACCTTC CSVEGRYGYTF
few NA TRBJ2-7 TRBV2 TGTGCCAGCAGTTCCCGGACGATCTCCTACGAGCAGTACTTC CASSSRTISYEQYF
NA NA TRBJ1-1 TRBV11-2 TGTGCCAGCAGCTTGGGACTAGTTGGGATCGAAGCTTTCTTT CASSLGLVGIEAFF
NA NA TRBJ2-1 TRBV7-6 TGTGCCAGCAGCCCCGACGGGGGTAACTACAATGAGCAGTTCTTC CASSPDGGNYNEQFF
few NA TRBJ1-3 TRBV2 TGTGCCAGCTACGTCGGCGCCTTGGGAAACACCATATATTTT CASYVGALGNTIYF
NA TRBD1 TRBJ2-1 TRBV27 TGTGCCAGCAGTCCGCCGGGGACAGCCTACAATGAGCAGTTCTTC CASSPPGTAYNEQFF
many NA TRBJ2-7 TRBV7-8 TGTGCCAGCAGCTTAGGGGGGATTAGTTATTACCGGGTGGAAGACTACGAGCAGTACTTC CASSLGGISYYRVEDYEQYF
many NA TRBJ2-1 TRBV6-5 TGTGCCAGCAGTTACTCGCCAGGGACCTACAATGAGCAGTTCTTC CASSYSPGTYNEQFF
many NA TRBJ2-5 TRBV7-9 TGTGCCAGCAGCTCCCATACGAAGGGGTACCAAGAGACCCAGTACTTC CASSSHTKGYQETQYF
NA TRBD1 TRBJ1-1 TRBV2 TGTGCCAGCAGGGGACAGCGAGAAGCTTTCTTT CASRGQREAFF
NA NA TRBJ1-1 TRBV29-1 TGCAGCGTTGGCGGGGGGGCCACTGAAGCTTTCTTT CSVGGGATEAFF
NA NA TRBJ1-2 TRBV12-3/TRBV12-4 TGTGCCAGCAACCAAGCATTTTCCGACGGCTACACCTTC CASNQAFSDGYTF
NA NA TRBJ2-1 TRBV5-6 TGTGCAAGCGGCTGGGTCGGCGCCTACAATGAGCAGTTCTTC CASGWVGAYNEQFF
few TRBD2 TRBJ2-1 TRBV29-1 TGCAGCGCCCTGGTAGCGGGGGTGTACAATGAGCAGTTCTTC CSALVAGVYNEQFF
NA TRBD1 TRBJ2-2 TRBV2 TGTGCCAGCAGTGAGGCCCGGGACAGCTACACCGGGGAGCTGTTTTTT CASSEARDSYTGELFF
NA TRBD1 TRBJ2-5 TRBV11-1 TGTGCCAGCAGCTTAGAGACGACAGGGTACCAAGAGACCCAGTACTTC CASSLETTGYQETQYF
NA NA TRBJ2-3 TRBV20-1 TGCAGTGCTAGAGCGCCTGAACGGATAACCACAGATACGCAGTATTTT CSARAPERITTDTQYF
many TRBD1 TRBJ2-2 TRBV7-9 TGTGCCAGCAGCTCCCGGGACAGGGCGTCCGGGGAGCTGTTTTTT CASSSRDRASGELFF
many TRBD2 TRBJ2-5 TRBV29-1 TGCAGCGCCCCCCACCCCGGCGGGGGAGAGACCCAGTACTTC CSAPHPGGGETQYF
many NA TRBJ1-2 TRBV7-9 TGTGCCAGCAGTTCAGGCACCTATGGCTACACCTTC CASSSGTYGYTF
NA NA TRBJ2-2 TRBV5-5 TGTGCCAGCAGCGGGAAGGGCAGAGGAAGAGTCGCCGGGGAGCTGTTTTTT CASSGKGRGRVAGELFF
NA TRBD1 TRBJ1-1 TRBV29-1 TGCAGCGTTGAAGGACACGGGGACAGGGAGATGGGAGCTTTCTTT CSVEGHGDREMGAFF
NA NA TRBJ2-3 TRBV6-2/TRBV6-3 TGTGCCAGCAGTTACTCGATGGCTGCGGACACTTCTGGTGGGGACACAGATACGCAGTATTTT CASSYSMAADTSGGDTDTQYF
medium-sized NA TRBJ2-2 TRBV7-9 TGTGCCAGCAGCTCGCCCTTGGGACAAGGGATTAACACCGGGGAGCTGTTTTTT CASSSPLGQGINTGELFF
many NA TRBJ1-2 TRBV7-9 TGTGCCAGCAGCCCTCCGACCGGGCCATCGTATGGCTACACCTTC CASSPPTGPSYGYTF
many TRBD1 TRBJ1-1 TRBV7-6 TGTGCCAGCAGCCCCGGGACAGGGCACACTGAAGCTTTCTTT CASSPGTGHTEAFF
NA NA TRBJ1-2 TRBV29-1 TGCAGCGTATCTTCGGGGAGTGGCTACACCTTC CSVSSGSGYTF
many NA TRBJ1-1 TRBV7-2 TGTGCCAGCAGCTCCAATAACCCCCGATTGAAGAACACTGAAGCTTTCTTT CASSSNNPRLKNTEAFF
few NA TRBJ1-2 TRBV25-1 TGTGCCAGCAGTGAATATATTCGAAAAGGGGAGTATAATGGCTACACCTTC CASSEYIRKGEYNGYTF
many TRBD2 TRBJ2-4 TRBV10-3 TGTGCCATCAGTGAGTCGATAGCGGGGGGAACTAAAAACATTCAGTACTTC CAISESIAGGTKNIQYF
few NA TRBJ2-3 TRBV5-4 TGTGCCAGCAGCTTGGAGGAGGGCCCCACAGATACGCAGTATTTT CASSLEEGPTDTQYF
NA TRBD1 TRBJ2-7 TRBV6-6 TGTGCCAGCAGTTCTACAGGGGACTCCTACGAGCAGTACTTC CASSSTGDSYEQYF
few NA TRBJ2-3 TRBV6-2/TRBV6-3 TGTGCCAGCAGTTACGTGGGGCCCCGCACAGATACGCAGTATTTT CASSYVGPRTDTQYF
few TRBD1 TRBJ2-7 TRBV9 TGTGCCAGCAGCCCCGGCCTGGGACAGAAATACGAGCAGTACTTC CASSPGLGQKYEQYF
few NA TRBJ1-2 TRBV27 TGTGCCAGCCTCAAGAGGGGTTATGGCTACACCTTC CASLKRGYGYTF
few NA TRBJ2-1 TRBV27 TGTGCCAGCAGCCCCGTGGGGGACTCCATTTTGGGTGGGTTCTTC CASSPVGDSILGGFF
NA TRBD1 TRBJ2-7 TRBV28 TGTGCCAACAACACTCCGACAGGGGGGCGGCAGTACTTC CANNTPTGGRQYF
many NA TRBJ1-3 TRBV7-2 TGTGCCAGCAGCTTAGATTCGCACTCTGGAAACACCATATATTTT CASSLDSHSGNTIYF
NA NA TRBJ1-2 TRBV6-5 TGTGCCAGCAGTGAGGAGAGGGCGAGGACCGCCTACACCTTC CASSEERARTAYTF
many NA TRBJ2-5 TRBV7-2 TGTGCCAGCAGCTTAGCCAGGGTGATAGGAGAAGAGACCCAGTACTTC CASSLARVIGEETQYF
few NA TRBJ2-2 TRBV7-9 TGTGCCAGCACCACGAAAGGGGGACAGAACACCGGGGAGCTGTTTTTT CASTTKGGQNTGELFF
few TRBD2 TRBJ2-3 TRBV18 TGTGCCAGCTCGCTCGGACTAGCGGGGGCCTCTAGCACAGATACGCAGTATTTT CASSLGLAGASSTDTQYF